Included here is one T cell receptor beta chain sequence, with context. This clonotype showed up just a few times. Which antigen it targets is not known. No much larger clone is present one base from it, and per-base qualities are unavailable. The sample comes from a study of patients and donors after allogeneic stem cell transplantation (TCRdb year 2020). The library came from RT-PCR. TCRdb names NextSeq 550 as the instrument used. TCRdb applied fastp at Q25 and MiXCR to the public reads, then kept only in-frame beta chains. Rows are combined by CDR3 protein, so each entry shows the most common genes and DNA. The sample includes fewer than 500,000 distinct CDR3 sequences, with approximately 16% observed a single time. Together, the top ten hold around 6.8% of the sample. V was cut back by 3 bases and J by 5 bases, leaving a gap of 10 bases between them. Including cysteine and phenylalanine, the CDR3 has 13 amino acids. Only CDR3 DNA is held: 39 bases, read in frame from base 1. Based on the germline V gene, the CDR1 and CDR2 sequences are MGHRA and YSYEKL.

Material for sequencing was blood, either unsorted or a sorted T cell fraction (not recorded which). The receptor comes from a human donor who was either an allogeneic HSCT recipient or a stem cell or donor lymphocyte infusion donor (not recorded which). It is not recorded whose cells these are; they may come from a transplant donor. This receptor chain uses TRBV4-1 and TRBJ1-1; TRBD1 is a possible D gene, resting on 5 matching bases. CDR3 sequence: CASSHRVETEAFF. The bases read TGCGCCAGCAGCCACAGGGTAGAAACTGAAGCTTTCTTT.